Described below is a single TCR beta chain sequence and its context. The sample is drawn from a study of blood T cell repertoires in COVID-19. Study at large: From the United States, Italy and Spain came samples of acute and convalescent COVID-19. T cells, B-cell-depleted T cells, or PBMCs supplied cDNA or gDNA.

Original processing notes: The authors estimated nucleated cell counts from reference gene primer amplification. The assay was immunoSEQ multiplex PCR, and TCRdb's table has in-frame clones only and misses some. V, J and clone size reflect that table, while D and trimming were determined from the DNA. The sample carries some 69,000 clones, around nine tenths recorded once. The receptor was derived from a man between 60 and 75 years old with acute or convalescent COVID-19. Sequenced: peripheral blood.

The CDR3 region has the DNA TGCGCCAGCAGCATTACCGGACAGGGAGAAGCCCAGTACTTC. This gives the protein CASSITGQGEAQYF. This chain joins TRBV5-1 and TRBJ2-5, with 8 bases matching TRBD1. Germline assignment: CDR1 SGHRS and CDR2 YFSETQ. V shed 4 bases, J shed 9 bases, and the junction held 11 bases outside the gene matches. The CDR3 consists of 14 residues.